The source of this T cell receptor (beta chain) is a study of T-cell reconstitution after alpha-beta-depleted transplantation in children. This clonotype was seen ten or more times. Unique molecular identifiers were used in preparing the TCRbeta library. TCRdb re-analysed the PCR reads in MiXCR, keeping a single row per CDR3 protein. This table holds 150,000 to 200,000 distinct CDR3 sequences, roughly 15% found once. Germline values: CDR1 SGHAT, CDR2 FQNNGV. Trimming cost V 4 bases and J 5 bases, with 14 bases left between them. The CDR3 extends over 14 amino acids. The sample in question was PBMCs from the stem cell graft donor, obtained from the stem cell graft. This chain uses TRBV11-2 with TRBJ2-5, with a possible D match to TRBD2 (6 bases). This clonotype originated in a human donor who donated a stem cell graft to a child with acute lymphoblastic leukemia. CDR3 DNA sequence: TGTGCCAGCAGCTCGCAGGGAGGTTGGGAGACCCAGTACTTC. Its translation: CASSSQGGWETQYF. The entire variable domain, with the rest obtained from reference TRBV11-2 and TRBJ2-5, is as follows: EAGVAQSPRYKIIEKRQSVAFWCNPISGHATLYWYQQILGQGPKLLIQFQNNGVVDDSQLPKDRFSAERLKGVDSTLKIQPAKLEDSAVYLCASSSQGGWETQYFGPGTRLLVL.